Each of the 17 T cell receptor beta chains below was sequenced from the same sample in a study of blood T cell repertoires in COVID-19. The method was immunoSEQ multiplex PCR; TCRdb's version includes in-frame clones alone and lacks a portion of them. The table has roughly 63,000 clones, about 80% seen once. The sample taken for sequencing was peripheral blood. All receptors derive from a human donor in a cohort sampled during active COVID-19.

The CDR3 reads CASSRAGTSRAEQFF. In DNA, the CDR3 is TGTGCCAGCAGTCGAGCCGGGACTAGTAGGGCTGAGCAGTTCTTC. The chain joins TRBV28 to TRBJ2-1; 8 nucleotides line up with TRBD2. The CDR3 loop spans 15 amino acids. J gave up 9 bases and V 5 bases, and 12 bases lay outside the gene matches. Germline CDR1 reads MDHEN; CDR2 reads SYDVKM.

This clone was recorded a few times. V gene TRBV5-1 combines with J gene TRBJ1-6; D is undetermined. Germline CDR1 SGHRS, CDR2 YFSETQ. This CDR3 has 15 residues. V was cut by 3 bases and J by 8 bases, with 15 bases left in between. CDR3 protein: CASSSAGSRHSPLHF. The DNA for the CDR3 is TGCGCCAGCAGCTCGGCCGGGTCAAGGCATTCACCCCTCCACTTT.

CDR3 loop: CASSGGETQYF. The CDR3 DNA reads TGTGCCAGCAGCGGAGGGGAGACCCAGTACTTC. J is TRBJ2-5 and V is TRBV12-3 or TRBV12-4; weak D call: TRBD2 (6 bases). Trimming removed 6 bases from V and 5 bases from J, with 7 bases in between. There are 11 residues in the CDR3.

The V call is TRBV12-3 or TRBV12-4, the J call TRBJ1-5; a weak D match, TRBD1 (5 bases). The V and J ends lost 8 bases and 0 bases respectively, with 8 bases between them. The CDR3 consists of 13 residues. Written as DNA, the CDR3 is TGTGCCAGCGGCAGGGTTAGCAATCAGCCCCAGCATTTT. Translation: CASGRVSNQPQHF.

This chain links TRBV5-1 with TRBJ2-1; TRBD1 is a possible D gene (6 bases). The CDR3 contains 14 residues. The V end lost 0 bases, the J end lost 5 bases, and 9 bases lay between the germline ends. CDR1 is SGHRS, CDR2 YFSETQ, per germline. DNA for the CDR3: TGCGCCAGCAGCTTGGATGGACAGCACAATGAGCAGTTCTTC. It specifies CASSLDGQHNEQFF.

The chain employs TRBV10-2 and TRBJ1-1, with 7 nucleotides matching TRBD1. Germline-derived CDR1 and CDR2 are WSHSY and SAAADI. This CDR3 comprises 12 residues. Germline trimming cut 4 bases from V and 9 bases from J; bases unmatched to any gene: 5. CDR3 loop: CASSGWDRKAFF. The CDR3 region has the DNA TGCGCCAGCAGTGGTTGGGACAGAAAAGCTTTCTTT.

The count of this clone is one. This rearrangement joins TRBV5-5 to TRBJ2-3; 12 positions agree with TRBD2. The CDR3 contains 18 residues. From germline, CDR1 is SGHKS and CDR2 YYEKEE (reference sequence). V lost 0 bases and J lost 2; bases outside the gene matches: 7. The CDR3 region is CASSLASGRVKVTDTQYF. CDR3 nucleotides: TGTGCCAGCAGCTTGGCTAGCGGGAGGGTGAAGGTCACAGATACGCAGTATTTT. Together with reference TRBV5-5 and TRBJ2-3, the CDR3 gives the full variable domain: DAGVTQSPTHLIKTRGQQVTLRCSPISGHKSVSWYQQVLGQGPQFIFQYYEKEERGRGNFPDRFSARQFPNYSSELNVNALLLGDSALYLCASSLASGRVKVTDTQYFGPGTRLTVL.

This clone was picked up one time. The genes are TRBV2 and TRBJ2-2, with 9 positions matching TRBD2. CDR3 length equals 15 residues. J lost 8 bases, V lost 5 bases, and 9 bases had no gene match. Germline CDR1 SNHLY, CDR2 FYNNEI. CDR3 nucleotides: TGTGCCAGCAGTTTAGCGGGAGCCCCGGAGGGGGAGCTGTTTTTT. It translates to CASSLAGAPEGELFF.

This chain connects TRBV4-1 to TRBJ2-6, with D hard to call. CDR3 size: 15 residues. Trimming shortened V by 4 bases and J by 3 bases, and 10 bases separated the two germline ends. Germline V gene lookup returns CDR1 MGHRA and CDR2 YSYEKL. The CDR3 nucleotides are TGCGCCAGCAGCCGAGAAATCATTGGGGCCAACGTCCTGACTTTC. This encodes CASSREIIGANVLTF.

This clone was detected a few times. The gene calls are TRBV24-1 and TRBJ2-5, with D possibly being TRBD1 (5 bases). CDR3 length equals 14 residues. The ends were cut back, 8 bases at V and 5 bases at J, with 17 bases in the middle. Looked up from germline, CDR1 is KGHDR and CDR2 is SFDVKD. The CDR3 region has the DNA TGTGCCACCAAAGGGGCAAGCATTTGGGAGACCCAGTACTTC. Amino acids: CATKGASIWETQYF.

The DNA of the CDR3 is TGCAGCGTGTACAGCGAAAAACTGTTTTTT. Translation gives CSVYSEKLFF. V gene TRBV29-1 combines with J gene TRBJ1-4; D gene ambiguous. Germline V gives CDR1 SQVTM, CDR2 ANQGSEA. V was shortened by 6 bases and J by 8 bases, with 7 bases between the two germline ends. The CDR3 is 10 amino acids.

V is TRBV5-4 and J is TRBJ1-2; D not certain. CDR1 is SGHNT and CDR2 is YYREEE in the germline V gene (reference sequence). Trimming shortened V by 2 bases and J by 2 bases, and 7 bases separated the two germline ends. The CDR3 sequence is 13 residues long. CDR3 residues: CASSLRGNYGYTF. CDR3 DNA sequence: TGTGCCAGCAGCTTAAGAGGGAACTATGGCTACACCTTC.

Here the CDR3 DNA reads TGTGCCAGCAGCCCACCGTCAGCCAGGGGCAACTATGGCTACACCTTC. It encodes CASSPPSARGNYGYTF. The J gene is TRBJ1-2, the V gene TRBV7-9; a weak D match, TRBD1 (6 bases). Germline CDR1 is SEHNR and CDR2 is FQNEAQ (reference sequence). V lost 5 bases to trimming and J lost 2 bases, with 18 bases between them. The length of the CDR3 is 16 residues.

This chain links TRBV5-1 with TRBJ2-5; 13 bases line up with TRBD2. J gave up 4 bases and V 3 bases, and 6 bases lay outside the gene matches. In germline, CDR1 is SGHRS, CDR2 YFSETQ. This CDR3 is 16 amino acids long. The DNA of the CDR3 is TGCGCCAGCAGCTCTGGACTAGCGGGAGCTCGAGAGACCCAGTACTTC. Its translation: CASSSGLAGARETQYF.

V gene TRBV27 combines with J gene TRBJ2-1, with TRBD2 identical over 8 bases. The V gene's germline CDR1 is MNHEY and CDR2 SMNVEV (reference sequence). The V and J ends lost 7 bases and 7 bases, in that order; junction bases with no gene match: 12. The CDR3 runs to 15 residues. CDR3 sequence (DNA): TGTGCCAGCAAAGGATACCGGGAGGGCTTGAATGAGCAGTTCTTC. Translation: CASKGYREGLNEQFF.

V usage is TRBV5-1 and J usage is TRBJ2-5; TRBD1 agrees at 8 bases. This CDR3 has 14 amino acids. CDR1 is SGHRS and CDR2 is YFSETQ in the germline V gene. V dropped 4 bases and J dropped 2; count of bases not matched to a gene: 4. The DNA of the CDR3 is TGCGCCAGCAGCGGACAGGGAATACAAGAGACCCAGTACTTC. Protein product: CASSGQGIQETQYF.

The chain couples TRBV6-2 or TRBV6-3 to TRBJ2-1; 10 bases map to TRBD2. In germline, CDR1 is MNHEY, CDR2 SVGEGT. Unmatched junction bases numbered 6, after V lost 6 bases and J lost 7 bases. This CDR3 is built from 14 residues. The CDR3 DNA follows: TGTGCCAGCAGGCCTAGCGGGAGAGGAAATGAGCAGTTCTTC. As protein: CASRPSGRGNEQFF.